This section outlines one T cell receptor (beta chain) sequence together with its context. There are 16 residues in the CDR3. V lost 4 bases, J lost 0 bases, and 6 bases stayed unmatched. CDR1 is SGHVS and CDR2 is FQNEAQ in the germline V gene. This PCR relied on a set of 60 Vbeta primers and 13 Jbeta primers. Repertoires were generated with immunoSEQ multiplex PCR, while TCRdb's copy carries only in-frame clones and drops some. The repertoire table contains tens of thousands of clones. This specimen comes from a study of cytomegalovirus exposure and HLA in healthy donors. Study information: In terms of ancestry, the Caucasian-associated cluster contained more than 65% of the approximately 400 genotyped donors.

The chain carries TRBV7-8 and TRBJ1-3; TRBD1 matches at 7 bases. This TCR was recovered from a woman aged 40 to 49 in good health and CMV-seropositive. Sequencing used PBMCs. The CDR3 coding sequence is TGTGCCAGCAGCTCCCCGGAGGGGGCCTCTGGAAACACCATATATTTT. Protein sequence: CASSSPEGASGNTIYF.